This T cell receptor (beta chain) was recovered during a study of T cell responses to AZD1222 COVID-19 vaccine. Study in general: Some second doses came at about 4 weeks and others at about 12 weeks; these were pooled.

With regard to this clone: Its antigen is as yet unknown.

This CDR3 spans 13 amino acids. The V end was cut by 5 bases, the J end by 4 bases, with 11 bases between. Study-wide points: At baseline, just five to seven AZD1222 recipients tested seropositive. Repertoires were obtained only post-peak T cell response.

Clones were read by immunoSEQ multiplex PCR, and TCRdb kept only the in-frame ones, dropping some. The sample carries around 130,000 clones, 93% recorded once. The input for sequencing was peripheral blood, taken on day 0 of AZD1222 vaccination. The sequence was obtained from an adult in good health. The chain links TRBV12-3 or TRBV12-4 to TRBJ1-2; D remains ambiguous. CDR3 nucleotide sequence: TGTGCCAGCAGTCCTAGGGTTTTCTATGGCTACACCTTC. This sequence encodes CASSPRVFYGYTF.